This T cell receptor (beta chain) comes out of a study of cytomegalovirus exposure and HLA in healthy donors. Looking at the study overall: Earlier findings included about 120 million unique TCR beta sequences obtained from around 180 million T cells. Study observations and caveats: HLA allele associations emerged for roughly 17,000 TCR beta sequences in a later analysis, at 0.05 false discovery rate.

As concerns this clone: Its matching antigen is unknown.

PCR primers comprised 60 Vbeta and 13 Jbeta primers. The repertoire was sequenced with immunoSEQ multiplex PCR; TCRdb's copy has only in-frame clones and lacks some. The sample lists 65,000 to 90,000 clones; roughly four fifths were seen once. V lost 2 bases and J lost 7, with 12 bases in between. Germline V lookup: CDR1 ENHRY, CDR2 SYGVKD. This CDR3 comprises 15 residues. The chain has TRBV10-3 and TRBJ1-6; perhaps TRBD1 as D (5 bases). Material: PBMCs. The receptor was isolated from a man in his sixties or seventies in good health and CMV-seronegative. DNA for the CDR3: TGTGCCATCAGTGAGGTGGCAGGGCGCAATTCACCCCTCCACTTT. This codes for CAISEVAGRNSPLHF.